The present entry profiles one T cell receptor (beta chain) with its context. Its antigen is unknown. Germline V lookup: CDR1 SGHTA, CDR2 FQGTGA. The V and J ends lost 4 bases and 2 bases respectively, with 7 bases between them. The CDR3 contains 13 residues. Data came from immunoSEQ multiplex PCR; TCRdb stores just in-frame clones and leaves some out. The data contain under 80,000 clones, roughly two thirds of them seen just once; the ten biggest clones take up about 5%. The entry originates in a study of vaccination effects on CD4 cells after COVID-19. CD4+ T cells specific for antigen were expanded with viral peptide pools by the ViraFEST assay before sequencing. It was after more than 8 days of culture that CD4+ T cells were isolated. This person caught SARS-CoV-2 sometime from March to December 2020, and PCR testing confirmed the infection.

The material was CD4+ T cells from PBMCs cultured with HIV peptides, obtained before COVID-19 vaccination. Subset described: HIV-1 Nef peptide pool negative control/reference culture. The TCR sequence derives from a human donor who had a prior SARS-CoV-2 infection. This rearrangement joins TRBV7-3 to TRBJ2-3; D is unclear. In DNA, the CDR3 is TGTGCCAGCAGCTCCGCCGACACAGATACGCAGTATTTT. Its translation: CASSSADTDTQYF.